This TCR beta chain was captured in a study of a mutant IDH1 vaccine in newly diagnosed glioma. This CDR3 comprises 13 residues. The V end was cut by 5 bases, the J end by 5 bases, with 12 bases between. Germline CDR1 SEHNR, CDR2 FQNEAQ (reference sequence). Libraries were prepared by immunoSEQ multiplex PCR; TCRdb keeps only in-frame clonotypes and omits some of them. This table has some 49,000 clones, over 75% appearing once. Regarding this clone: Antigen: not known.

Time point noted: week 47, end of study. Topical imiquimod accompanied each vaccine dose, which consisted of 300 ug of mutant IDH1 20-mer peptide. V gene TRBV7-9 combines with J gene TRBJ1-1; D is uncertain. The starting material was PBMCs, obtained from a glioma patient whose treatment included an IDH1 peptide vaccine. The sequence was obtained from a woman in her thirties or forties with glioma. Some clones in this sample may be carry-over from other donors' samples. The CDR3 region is CASSRSTGTEAFF. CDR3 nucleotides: TGTGCCAGCAGCCGATCCACGGGGACTGAAGCTTTCTTT.